Following are 32 T cell receptor beta chains from one sample sequenced in a study of CD8+ T cells in alopecia areata. Indicated treatment: oral pan-JAK inhibitor, 5-10 mg twice daily. TCR sequencing used cDNA made by reverse transcription of extracted RNA. TCRdb keeps only in-frame clones here, not all; method: immunoSEQ multiplex PCR. The profile shows around 190,000 clones, about 60% of them singletons. The source material was CD4+ T cells sorted from blood, sampled at week 4, from a patient treated with tofacitinib. The origin of the receptors is a human donor with alopecia areata.

The V call is TRBV29-1, the J call TRBJ1-2; 7 nucleotides line up with TRBD1. With 1 base clipped from V and 13 bases from J, the junction kept 12 bases outside the gene matches. The germline CDR1 and CDR2 sequences are SQVTM and ANQGSEA. The length of the CDR3 is 13 residues. DNA for the CDR3: TGCAGCGTTGAAGGAAGGGCAGGGGGGTCGGGCACCTTC. Translation gives CSVEGRAGGSGTF.

V and J are TRBV15 and TRBJ2-7, with TRBD2 matching over 9 bases. J gave up 4 bases and V 1 base, and 5 bases lay outside the gene matches. The germline V gene has CDR1 LNHNV and CDR2 YYDKDF (reference sequence). The CDR3 extends over 15 amino acids. The chain's CDR3 is CATSRALTSGYEQYF. CDR3 sequence (DNA): TGTGCCACCAGCAGAGCCCTGACTAGCGGTTACGAGCAGTACTTC.

The rearrangement uses TRBV29-1 and TRBJ2-5; TRBD1 or TRBD2 may be the D gene (7 bases each). Trimming cost V 7 bases and J 5 bases, with 14 bases left between them. CDR1 is SQVTM, CDR2 ANQGSEA, per germline. This CDR3 is built from 12 residues. CDR3 sequence (DNA): TGCAGCGCATACCAGGGGGGGGAGACCCAGTACTTC. Its protein product is CSAYQGGETQYF.

The chain carries TRBV11-2 and TRBJ2-2, with a possible D match to TRBD2 (6 bases). V was pared by 7 bases and J by 7 bases, with 19 bases between. Looked up from germline, CDR1 is SGHAT and CDR2 is FQNNGV. The CDR3 runs to 15 residues. CDR3 protein: CASTVEAGKGGELFF. For the CDR3, the DNA is TGTGCCAGCACCGTGGAGGCGGGGAAGGGCGGGGAGCTGTTTTTT.

The rearrangement joins TRBV7-9 to TRBJ1-2; perhaps TRBD1 as D (5 bases). Germline V gene data show CDR1 as SEHNR and CDR2 as FQNEAQ (reference sequence). Trimming took off 4 bases at V and 7 bases at J, with 10 bases between the two ends. This CDR3 comprises 12 residues. The CDR3 nucleotides read TGTGCCAGCAGCTCCGACAGTTCTGGCTACACCTTC. The encoded protein is CASSSDSSGYTF. The whole variable domain, filled in from reference TRBV7-9 and TRBJ1-2, reads DTGVSQNPRHKITKRGQNVTFRCDPISEHNRLYWYRQTLGQGPEFLTYFQNEAQLEKSRLLSDRFSAERPKGSFSTLEIQRTEQGDSAMYLCASSSDSSGYTFGSGTRLTVV.

The chain recombines TRBV25-1 with TRBJ2-5, with 9 bases aligning to TRBD2. Looked up from germline, CDR1 is MGHDK and CDR2 is SYGVNS. CDR3 length: 14 residues. The J segment lost 5 bases and the V segment lost 2 bases, leaving 3 bases of the junction unmatched. The CDR3: CASSELAGFETQYF. The CDR3 coding sequence is TGTGCCAGCAGTGAACTAGCGGGATTTGAGACCCAGTACTTC.

This clone was observed a few times. The chain links TRBV7-9 to TRBJ2-5; 8 bases agree with TRBD2. Unmatched junction bases numbered 4, after V lost 5 bases and J lost 2 bases. Looked up from germline, CDR1 is SEHNR and CDR2 is FQNEAQ (reference sequence). This CDR3 is built from 14 residues. For the CDR3, the DNA is TGTGCCAGCAGCCAGAGCGGGAGACAAGAGACCCAGTACTTC. Translating it yields CASSQSGRQETQYF. Full variable domain (rest looked up from reference TRBV7-9 and TRBJ2-5): DTGVSQNPRHKITKRGQNVTFRCDPISEHNRLYWYRQTLGQGPEFLTYFQNEAQLEKSRLLSDRFSAERPKGSFSTLEIQRTEQGDSAMYLCASSQSGRQETQYFGPGTRLLVL.

The chain joins TRBV29-1 to TRBJ2-5; 10 bases fit TRBD2. The germline gives CDR1 SQVTM, CDR2 ANQGSEA. Trimming cost V 4 bases and J 1 base; bases outside gene matches: 3. The CDR3 has 14 residues. The CDR3 here is CSVASGGRQETQYF. As DNA, the CDR3 is TGCAGCGTTGCTAGCGGGGGACGCCAAGAGACCCAGTACTTC.

The V call is TRBV29-1, the J call TRBJ1-3; 8 nucleotides line up with TRBD1. This CDR3 comprises 13 residues. After removal of 7 bases from V and 4 bases from J, the junction contained 6 bases not matched to a gene. CDR1 SQVTM and CDR2 ANQGSEA come from the germline V gene. The CDR3, as DNA: TGCAGCGCCGACAGGGGTACGGGAAACACCATATATTTT. Protein: CSADRGTGNTIYF.

The genes are TRBV29-1 and TRBJ2-3; 7 positions match TRBD1. Germline V lookup: CDR1 SQVTM, CDR2 ANQGSEA. CDR3 length: 14 amino acids. V trimming: 4 bases; J trimming: 2 bases; junction bases outside the gene matches: 6. The chain's CDR3 is CSVGKGQLTDTQYF. The CDR3 bases are TGCAGCGTTGGAAAGGGACAGCTCACAGATACGCAGTATTTT.

A few counts support this clone. The chain employs TRBV15 and TRBJ2-2, with 9 bases aligning to TRBD2. V lost 4 bases and J lost 7; bases outside the gene matches: 4. This CDR3 contains 14 residues. CDR1 is LNHNV and CDR2 is YYDKDF in the germline V gene (reference sequence). This CDR3 is CATSNSGSFGELFF. The CDR3 DNA is TGTGCCACCAGCAATAGCGGGAGTTTCGGGGAGCTGTTTTTT.

This chain links TRBV29-1 with TRBJ2-3, with TRBD2 matching 13 bases. V was clipped by 3 bases and J by 6 bases; unmatched bases: 6. The CDR3 is made up of 15 amino acids. CDR1 and CDR2 from the germline V gene are SQVTM and ANQGSEA. This CDR3 reads CSVEGTSGNLDTQYF. CDR3 bases: TGCAGCGTTGAGGGGACTAGCGGGAATCTGGATACGCAGTATTTT.

This clone appeared once. V is TRBV6-5 and J is TRBJ1-4, with 8 bases identical to TRBD1. Germline V gene sequence: CDR1 MNHEY, CDR2 SVGAGI. The CDR3 contains 12 residues. V trimming: 7 bases; J trimming: 7 bases; junction bases outside the gene matches: 2. The CDR3 DNA follows: TGTGCCAGCAAAACAGGGGGTGAAAAACTGTTTTTT. Protein product: CASKTGGEKLFF.

The chain couples TRBV5-1 to TRBJ2-7; 14 nucleotides align to TRBD2. Looked up from germline, CDR1 is SGHRS and CDR2 is YFSETQ. With V trimmed by 2 bases and J by 3 bases, 4 bases remained unmatched. There are 16 residues in the CDR3. The CDR3 loop is CASSFGTSGSNYEQYF. DNA for the CDR3: TGCGCCAGCAGCTTCGGGACTAGCGGGAGTAACTACGAGCAGTACTTC.

The chain joins TRBV11-2 to TRBJ2-2; 10 bases are a match to TRBD2. This CDR3 comprises 17 residues. With V trimmed by 6 bases and J by 1 base, 8 bases remained unmatched. Germline V CDR1 and CDR2: SGHAT, FQNNGV. In nucleotides, the CDR3 is TGTGCCAGCAGACCGCGACTAGCGGGCGAGAACACCGGGGAGCTGTTTTTT. Its translation: CASRPRLAGENTGELFF.

This clone was counted a few times. The chain couples TRBV7-2 to TRBJ2-2; maybe TRBD2 (5 bases). The germline V gene has CDR1 SGHTA and CDR2 FQGNSA. V dropped 0 bases and J dropped 8 bases, with 16 bases sitting between them. The CDR3 length is 16 residues. CDR3 coding DNA: TGTGCCAGCAGCTTAGCACCCTGGACTGACAAAGGGGAGCTGTTTTTT. Translation gives CASSLAPWTDKGELFF.

This chain uses TRBV4-1 with TRBJ2-3; 14 bases are shared with TRBD2. The CDR3 is made up of 19 amino acids. Germline V lookup: CDR1 MGHRA, CDR2 YSYEKL. The V gene end was trimmed by 0 bases and the J gene end by 4 bases; junction bases not matched to a gene: 9. CDR3 loop: CASSQDSGLAGGQADTQYF. As DNA, the CDR3 is TGCGCCAGCAGCCAAGATTCAGGACTAGCGGGAGGACAAGCAGATACGCAGTATTTT.

The chain combines TRBV30 with TRBJ2-4; D is undetermined. Trimming removed 2 bases at V and 0 bases at J, with 11 bases between. Germline CDR1 is GTSNPN and CDR2 is SVGIG (reference sequence). This CDR3 contains 15 residues. The DNA for the CDR3 is TGTGCCTGGAGTAGGGCCAGTCTAGCCAAAAACATTCAGTACTTC. It codes for CAWSRASLAKNIQYF.

This sequence joins TRBV4-1 and TRBJ2-1, with 9 bases lining up with TRBD2. V lost 4 bases and J lost 2; bases outside the gene matches: 12. The CDR3 is made up of 18 amino acids. Germline values: CDR1 MGHRA, CDR2 YSYEKL. CDR3 residues: CASSRDREAGGTYNEQFF. In DNA form, the CDR3 reads TGCGCCAGCAGCCGCGACAGGGAAGCGGGAGGCACCTACAATGAGCAGTTCTTC.

This chain uses TRBV27 with TRBJ2-1; D gene ambiguous. The CDR3 loop spans 17 amino acids. Germline CDR1 and CDR2: MNHEY and SMNVEV (reference sequence). Trimming removed 3 bases from V and 5 bases from J, with 20 bases in between. The CDR3 bases are TGTGCCAGCAGTTTGATAGTTGGGCCTCAGACGGACAATGAGCAGTTCTTC. It codes for CASSLIVGPQTDNEQFF.

The gene calls are TRBV7-9 and TRBJ2-5; D ambiguous. V lost 10 bases, J lost 2 bases, and 5 bases lay in between. Germline CDR1 SEHNR, CDR2 FQNEAQ (reference sequence). The CDR3 is made up of 10 amino acids. This chain's CDR3 is CATSQETQYF. CDR3 DNA: TGTGCCACTTCACAAGAGACCCAGTACTTC.

The V call is TRBV4-3, the J call TRBJ2-1; D uncertain. CDR1 and CDR2 (germline): LGHNA, YSLEER. With 4 bases removed from V and 10 bases from J, the gap between germline ends came to 11 bases. CDR3 length: 12 amino acids. The CDR3 loop reads CASSLGDGEQFF. In DNA, the CDR3 is TGCGCCAGCAGCCTGGGCGACGGGGAGCAGTTCTTC.

About this clone itself: Lacking the conserved final phenylalanine or tryptophan, this CDR3 likely reflects a read error. The limits of the CDR3 on the DNA are not certain, so only TCRdb's listed CDR3 is given. The gene calls are TRBV29-1 and TRBJ1-2. The CDR3 is 8 amino acids in total, end residues counted. Per germline, CDR1 SQVTM and CDR2 ANQGSEA. The CDR3 loop is CSVEDGRL.

The chain employs TRBV27 and TRBJ2-2; 12 bases are shared with TRBD2. This CDR3 is built from 16 residues. Germline loops: CDR1 MNHEY, CDR2 SMNVEV (reference sequence). Losses at the gene ends were 6 bases for V and 4 bases for J; bases not matched to a gene: 6. The CDR3 spells CASSPLAGGGTGELFF. In DNA, the CDR3 is TGTGCCAGCAGCCCGCTAGCGGGAGGGGGCACCGGGGAGCTGTTTTTT.

The J gene is TRBJ2-2, the V gene TRBV9, with 12 positions matching TRBD2. Germline CDR1 reads SGDLS; CDR2 reads YYNGEE. This CDR3 region has 16 residues. Trimming took 0 bases from V and 6 from J; bases not matched to a gene: 3. CDR3 nucleotides: TGTGCCAGCAGCGTAGTTACTAGCGGGAGGTCCGGGGAGCTGTTTTTT. As protein: CASSVVTSGRSGELFF.

This clone was seen more than once but under ten times. The gene calls are TRBV7-2 and TRBJ2-2; D may correspond to TRBD1 or TRBD2 (7 bases each). Trimming cost V 6 bases and J 4 bases, with 15 bases left between them. The germline CDR1 and CDR2 sequences are SGHTA and FQGNSA. The CDR3 totals 15 residues. CDR3 region: CASSRGGGGTGELFF. The CDR3 DNA reads as TGTGCCAGCAGTAGGGGAGGGGGCGGCACCGGGGAGCTGTTTTTT. The entire variable domain, with the rest obtained from reference TRBV7-2 and TRBJ2-2, is as follows: GAGVSQSPSNKVTEKGKDVELRCDPISGHTALYWYRQSLGQGLEFLIYFQGNSAPDKSGLPSDRFSAERTGGSVSTLTIQRTQQEDSAVYLCASSRGGGGTGELFFGEGSRLTVL.

This rearrangement joins TRBV5-1 to TRBJ2-1; no clear D gene. Trimming took 3 bases from V and 5 from J, leaving 6 bases between them. Germline assignment: CDR1 SGHRS and CDR2 YFSETQ. The CDR3 covers 12 residues. Here the CDR3 reads CASSWTHNEQFF. Written as DNA, the CDR3 is TGCGCCAGCAGCTGGACCCACAATGAGCAGTTCTTC.

J is TRBJ1-5 and V is TRBV19, with 9 bases identical to TRBD1. This CDR3 has 15 residues. Germline-derived CDR1 and CDR2 are LNHDA and SQIVND (reference sequence). The ends lost 1 base at V and 7 bases at J; junction bases unmatched: 5. The CDR3 sequence is CASSIGDRVYQPQHF. Written as DNA, the CDR3 is TGTGCCAGTAGTATAGGGGACAGGGTTTACCAGCCCCAGCATTTT.

The J gene is TRBJ1-1, the V gene TRBV18; maybe TRBD1 (6 bases). The CDR3 covers 14 residues. In germline, CDR1 is KGHSH, CDR2 LQKENI. Trimming stripped 2 bases from V and 5 bases from J, with 12 bases between. The CDR3 spells CASSPEQGNTEAFF. In nucleotides, the CDR3 is TGTGCCAGCTCACCAGAACAGGGTAATACTGAAGCTTTCTTT.

This sequence joins TRBV18 and TRBJ1-1; D gene uncertain. V shed 3 bases and J shed 3 bases, with 11 bases lying between them. The CDR3 loop spans 14 amino acids. CDR1 is KGHSH, CDR2 LQKENI, per germline. CDR3 sequence: CASSPSDGDTEAFF. The CDR3 DNA sequence: TGTGCCAGCTCACCTTCGGACGGGGACACTGAAGCTTTCTTT.

This clone was picked up a small number of times. The rearrangement uses TRBV27 and TRBJ2-6; TRBD1 aligns across 7 bases. From germline, CDR1 is MNHEY and CDR2 SMNVEV (reference sequence). The CDR3 runs to 17 residues. V dropped 5 bases and J dropped 4; count of bases not matched to a gene: 11. The CDR3 DNA reads as TGTGCCAGCAGTCCCCGGACAGGAACGCGCGGGGCCAACGTCCTGACTTTC. Encoded protein: CASSPRTGTRGANVLTF.

This clone has a handful of counts. The CDR3 sequence: CASSRTETQYF. The CDR3 DNA sequence: TGTGCCAGCAGCCGCACGGAGACCCAGTACTTC. The chain has TRBV25-1 and TRBJ2-5; no definite D call. Germline assignment: CDR1 MGHDK and CDR2 SYGVNS. Trimming stripped 6 bases from V and 5 bases from J, with 7 bases between. The CDR3 is made up of 11 amino acids.